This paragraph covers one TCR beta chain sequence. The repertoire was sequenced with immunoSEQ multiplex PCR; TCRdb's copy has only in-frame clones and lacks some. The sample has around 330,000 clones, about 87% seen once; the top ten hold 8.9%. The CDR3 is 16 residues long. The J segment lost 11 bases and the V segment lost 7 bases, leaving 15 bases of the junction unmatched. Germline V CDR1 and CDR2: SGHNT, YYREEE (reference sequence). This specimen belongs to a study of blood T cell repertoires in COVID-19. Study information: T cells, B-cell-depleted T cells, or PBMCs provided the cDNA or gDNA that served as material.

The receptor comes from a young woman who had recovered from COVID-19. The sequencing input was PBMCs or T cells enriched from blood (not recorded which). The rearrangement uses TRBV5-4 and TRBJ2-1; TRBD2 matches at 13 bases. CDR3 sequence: CASSLAGGSGLWQQFF. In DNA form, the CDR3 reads TGTGCCAGCTCACTAGCGGGGGGGTCGGGCCTTTGGCAGCAGTTCTTC.